This TCR beta chain was sequenced in a study of blood T cell repertoires in COVID-19 (TCRdb year 2020). About the study as a whole: Collaborator samples came from the United States, Italy and Spain and covered acute and convalescent phases of COVID-19. A freely available public database, intended as a resource for researchers studying the immune response to SARS-CoV-2, is where the repertoires were released. The prospective study material was composed of cDNA or gDNA derived from T cells, B-cell-depleted T cells, or PBMCs. A de-identified subject ID, COVID-19 status, age in years and sex were almost always included in the sample metadata. Subjects who had been exposed to COVID-19, were actively infected with it, or had recovered from it provided the deeply sampled blood TCRbeta repertoires that made up the dataset. HLA class I and class II types, where available, came from metadata supplied by the sample provider rather than from assay-based typing. The samples were drawn from two sources: the first 160 participants of the ongoing ImmuneRACE study, and fewer than 1,500 subjects contributed by 6 global collaborators. What the research found in general, with its limitations: How much clinical and demographic metadata was included differed by source and by participant, and the metadata was provided uncurated.

TCRbeta CDR3 regions were amplified from genomic DNA by means of the immunoSEQ Assay, a bias-controlled multiplex PCR. The authors' analysis ran thus. The number of nucleated cells in each sample was estimated from the amplification of reference gene primers within the assay. To quantify the absolute abundance of each unique TCRbeta CDR3 rearrangement, sequence reads were collapsed and filtered. For each sample, productive Simpson clonality was calculated by taking the square root of Simpson's diversity index across productive rearrangements. TCRdb took this table from immuneACCESS and kept in-frame rearrangements with V and J called. Such tables lack part of the clones; where checked against another copy, unresolved V genes explain under half of the gap, and the rest is unexplained. That table supplies the V and J calls and clone size; D and trimming were determined from the DNA. The table for this sample lists hundreds of thousands of clones; around 84% of them were counted only once. The ten largest clones represent roughly 3.6% of the sample.

As regards this clone: Its antigen is not yet known. No much larger clone exists at a distance of one base, and base qualities are not known.

The collaborating institutions used their own protocols to collect whole blood in K2EDTA tubes. For TCRbeta analysis, collaborator samples were shipped as frozen whole blood, as isolated PBMCs, or as DNA extracted from either sample type. Taken from cysteine to phenylalanine, the CDR3 has 15 residues. Only the CDR3 portion is preserved as DNA: 45 bases, with reading frame beginning at the first base. V loses 4 bases at its end and J loses 7 bases; junction bases beyond the gene matches: 6. CDR1 and CDR2 are drawn from the germline V gene: SGDLS, YYNGEE. The material sequenced was peripheral blood. The receptor's source is a woman aged 18 to 35 with acute or convalescent COVID-19. The receptor chain draws on TRBV9 and TRBJ2-1, with 12 bases in between that match TRBD2. The bases read TGTGCCAGCAGCCCTAGCGGGGGGGCCGGAAATGAGCAGTTCTTC. It is translated as CASSPSGGAGNEQFF.